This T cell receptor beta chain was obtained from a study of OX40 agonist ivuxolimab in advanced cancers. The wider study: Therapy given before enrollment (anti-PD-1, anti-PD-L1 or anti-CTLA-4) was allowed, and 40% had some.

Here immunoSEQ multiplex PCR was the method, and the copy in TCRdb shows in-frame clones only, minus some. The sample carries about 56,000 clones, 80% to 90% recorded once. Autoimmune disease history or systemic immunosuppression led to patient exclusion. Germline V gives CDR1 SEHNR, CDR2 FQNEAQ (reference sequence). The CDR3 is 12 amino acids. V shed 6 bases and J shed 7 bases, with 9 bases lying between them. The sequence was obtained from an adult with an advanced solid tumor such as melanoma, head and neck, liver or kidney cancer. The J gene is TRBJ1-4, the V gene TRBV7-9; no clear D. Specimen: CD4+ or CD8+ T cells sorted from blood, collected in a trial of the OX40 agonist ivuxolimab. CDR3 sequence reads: CASRGLGEKLFF. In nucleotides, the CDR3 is TGTGCCAGCAGAGGTTTGGGTGAAAAACTGTTTTTT.